This entry is about one TCR beta chain. A J-beta primer mix and a sample-barcoded 5' primer were used in a second PCR of about 7 to 12 cycles. TCRdb passed the 5' RACE reads through MiXCR, listing each CDR3 protein once. The sample lists about 840,000 distinct CDR3 sequences; about 27% were seen once. The germline CDR1 and CDR2 sequences are MNHNS and SASEGT. This CDR3 contains 14 residues. Trimming shortened V by 3 bases and J by 4 bases, and 12 bases separated the two germline ends. The data derive from a study of blood T cells in healthy people across ages. The same data also went into a second study, on T cells of mothers and their children.

This chain links TRBV6-1 with TRBJ1-2; no reliable D call. The clonotype originates from a woman between 35 and 50 years old in good health. The sequencing input was blood. The CDR3 nucleotides are TGTGCCAGCAGTGATGGGCGGATATTCTATGGCTACACCTTC. Residues: CASSDGRIFYGYTF.